Listed here are 20 T cell receptor beta chains from one sample, sequenced in a study of blood T cells in healthy people across ages (dated by TCRdb to the mid-2010s). Receptor libraries were prepared by 5' RACE. The listed sequencing device is Illumina HiSeq 2500. A second roughly 7 to 12 cycle PCR used a sample-barcoded 5' primer and a J-beta primer mix. TCRdb ran its own pipeline on the public reads, namely fastp trimming at Q25 and MiXCR clone calling, and kept in-frame beta chains. Duplicate CDR3 protein sequences are folded into a single record with the most common DNA and genes. The sample table records around 970,000 distinct CDR3 sequences; just over 50% of these occur just once. The top ten hold 20% to 25% of the sample. Material for sequencing was blood. The receptors originated from a woman in her sixties or seventies in good health.

V gene TRBV7-9 combines with J gene TRBJ1-2, with D uncertain. Germline V gives CDR1 SEHNR, CDR2 FQNEAQ (reference sequence). The CDR3 sequence is 16 residues long. V lost 1 base, J lost 0 bases, and 12 bases lay in between. The CDR3 protein is CASSLVNVESNYGYTF. CDR3 coding DNA: TGTGCCAGCAGCTTAGTTAACGTTGAATCTAACTATGGCTACACCTTC.

The rearrangement uses TRBV12-5 and TRBJ2-3, with D hard to call. This CDR3 is built from 11 residues. V was cut by 6 bases and J by 4 bases, with 5 bases left in between. CDR1 is LGHNT, CDR2 FRNRAP, per germline. CDR3 loop: CASGYADTQYF. CDR3 DNA: TGTGCTAGTGGGTACGCAGATACGCAGTATTTT.

The rearrangement links TRBV7-2 to TRBJ2-1; 7 bases match TRBD2. The CDR3 is 15 amino acids. V lost 3 bases to trimming and J lost 0 bases; unmatched junction nucleotides: 2. Germline V lookup: CDR1 SGHTA, CDR2 FQGNSA. The CDR3 is CASSFRTSSYNEQFF. The CDR3 DNA reads TGTGCCAGCAGCTTCAGGACTAGCTCCTACAATGAGCAGTTCTTC.

The V gene is TRBV28, the J gene TRBJ1-4; 8 bases line up with TRBD1. In germline, CDR1 is MDHEN, CDR2 SYDVKM. The J segment lost 5 bases and the V segment lost 6 bases, leaving 17 bases of the junction unmatched. This CDR3 region has 18 residues. CDR3: CASSWGWTGRLGNEKLFF. The CDR3 DNA follows: TGTGCCAGCAGCTGGGGTTGGACAGGGAGGTTAGGAAATGAAAAACTGTTTTTT. Combining the CDR3 with reference TRBV28 and TRBJ1-4 gives the whole variable domain DVKVTQSSRYLVKRTGEKVFLECVQDMDHENMFWYRQDPGLGLRLIYFSYDVKMKEKGDIPEGYSVSREKKERFSLILESASTNQTSMYLCASSWGWTGRLGNEKLFFGSGTQLSVL.

This clonotype appeared a few times. J is TRBJ2-5 and V is TRBV20-1, with 9 bases matching TRBD2. CDR1 and CDR2 from the germline V gene are DFQATT and SNEGSKA (reference sequence). The CDR3 is 16 amino acids. The junction had 14 bases not matched to a gene; V was cut back by 6 bases and J by 3 bases. The CDR3 sequence: CSARREGTRVEETQYF. In nucleotides, the CDR3 is TGCAGTGCCCGGCGGGAGGGTACTCGAGTCGAAGAGACCCAGTACTTC.

This clonotype was observed a handful of times. The V call is TRBV6-1, the J call TRBJ1-5; D remains ambiguous. This CDR3 comprises 14 residues. V lost 8 bases, J lost 0 bases, and 11 bases lay in between. The germline V gene has CDR1 MNHNS and CDR2 SASEGT. The CDR3 DNA reads as TGTGCCAGCCAGTTCACTGGTAGCAATCAGCCCCAGCATTTT. It specifies CASQFTGSNQPQHF.

V and J are TRBV3-1 and TRBJ2-1, with 8 positions matching TRBD2. The V and J ends lost 8 bases and 5 bases, in that order; junction bases with no gene match: 5. CDR1 LGHDT and CDR2 YNNKEL come from the germline V gene (reference sequence). This CDR3 spans 13 amino acids. The CDR3 sequence: CASVGLANNEQFF. The DNA for the CDR3 is TGTGCCAGCGTAGGACTAGCTAACAATGAGCAGTTCTTC.

The chain uses TRBV15 and TRBJ2-4; tentatively, D is TRBD1 (6 bases). CDR3 length: 15 amino acids. CDR1 is LNHNV, CDR2 YYDKDF, per germline (reference sequence). V was shortened by 3 bases and J by 6 bases, with 15 bases between the two germline ends. The CDR3 region is CATSRDGQNGNIQYF. In nucleotides, the CDR3 is TGTGCCACCAGCAGGGACGGACAGAACGGAAACATTCAGTACTTC.

This clonotype was picked up one time. A much larger clone lies a single base off, so this may be a read error. The chain is built from TRBV27 and TRBJ2-7; tentatively, D is TRBD1 (6 bases). This CDR3 has 14 amino acids. Per germline, CDR1 MNHEY and CDR2 SMNVEV (reference sequence). The CDR3 region is CASSYRVNQYERYF. The CDR3, as DNA: TGTGCCAGCAGTTACAGGGTTAACCAGTACGAGCGGTACTTC.

This clonotype was seen more than once but under ten times. V and J are TRBV15 and TRBJ2-1; TRBD2 matches 9 bases. CDR3 size: 14 residues. The ends lost 3 bases at V and 4 bases at J; junction bases unmatched: 1. The germline CDR1 and CDR2 sequences are LNHNV and YYDKDF (reference sequence). Here the CDR3 DNA reads TGTGCCACCAGCAGGCTAGCGGGGTACAATGAGCAGTTCTTC. Its translation is CATSRLAGYNEQFF. The entire variable domain, with the rest obtained from reference TRBV15 and TRBJ2-1, is as follows: DAMVIQNPRYQVTQFGKPVTLSCSQTLNHNVMYWYQQKSSQAPKLLFHYYDKDFNNEADTPDNFQSRRPNTSFCFLDIRSPGLGDTAMYLCATSRLAGYNEQFFGPGTRLTVL.

V gene TRBV27 combines with J gene TRBJ2-3; no clear D. The germline CDR1 and CDR2 sequences are MNHEY and SMNVEV (reference sequence). This CDR3 has 15 amino acids. Trimming pared 1 base from V and 0 bases from J, leaving 8 bases between. CDR3 region: CASSLYGRSTDTQYF. The CDR3 DNA reads TGTGCCAGCAGTTTATATGGACGGAGCACAGATACGCAGTATTTT.

This clonotype was seen a single time. CDR3 sequence reads: CASSLEGGIGYEQYF. The CDR3 region has the DNA TGTGCCAGCAGCTTAGAGGGAGGTATAGGGTACGAGCAGTACTTC. V and J are TRBV7-2 and TRBJ2-7, with D maybe TRBD2 (6 bases). The V end lost 1 base, the J end lost 4 bases, and 14 bases lay between the germline ends. This CDR3 contains 15 residues. The germline V gene has CDR1 SGHTA and CDR2 FQGNSA.

This clonotype came up once. The chain is built from TRBV11-2 and TRBJ2-7; D uncertain. The V gene lost 5 bases and the J gene lost 0 bases, with 17 bases spanning the gap. This CDR3 comprises 16 residues. The germline CDR1 and CDR2 sequences are SGHAT and FQNNGV. The CDR3 nucleotides are TGTGCCAGCAGCCCTAACCTACATAGAAACTCCTACGAGCAGTACTTC. Its protein product is CASSPNLHRNSYEQYF.

This clonotype was picked up a small number of times. The gene calls are TRBV24-1 and TRBJ2-6; no definite D call. V was clipped by 4 bases and J by 2 bases, with 8 bases between them. CDR3 length equals 15 residues. The V gene's germline CDR1 is KGHDR and CDR2 SFDVKD. DNA of the CDR3: TGTGCCACCAGTGAAGGGATCCCTGGGGCCAACGTCCTGACTTTC. Residues: CATSEGIPGANVLTF.

The chain employs TRBV10-3 and TRBJ1-2, with a weak D call TRBD1 (6 bases). Per germline, CDR1 ENHRY and CDR2 SYGVKD. Trimming removed 4 bases from V and 4 bases from J, with 13 bases in between. There are 14 residues in the CDR3. Here the CDR3 DNA reads TGTGCCATCAGTGTGGAGGGGGGTACCTATGGCTACACCTTC. Translation: CAISVEGGTYGYTF.

This clonotype was seen a handful of times. The chain joins TRBV3-1 to TRBJ2-7; D may match TRBD1 or TRBD2 (5 bases each). The CDR3 extends over 16 amino acids. With 7 bases removed from V and 2 bases from J, the gap between germline ends came to 21 bases. Germline loops: CDR1 LGHDT, CDR2 YNNKEL (reference sequence). CDR3 region: CASTMAPGTGTYEQYF. The CDR3, as DNA: TGTGCCAGCACTATGGCACCCGGGACGGGCACCTACGAGCAGTACTTC.

The sample holds a few counts of this clonotype. The chain employs TRBV7-2 and TRBJ2-5; perhaps TRBD2 as D (6 bases). CDR3 size: 13 residues. Germline loops: CDR1 SGHTA, CDR2 FQGNSA. V lost 5 bases and J lost 3, with 10 bases in between. The CDR3 loop reads CASSQRLEETQYF. CDR3 DNA sequence: TGTGCCAGCAGCCAGCGACTAGAAGAGACCCAGTACTTC.

The V gene is TRBV9, the J gene TRBJ2-3, with D perhaps matching TRBD1 (5 bases). Germline loops: CDR1 SGDLS, CDR2 YYNGEE. The germline V and J ends were trimmed by 2 bases and 5 bases, with 12 bases remaining between them. This CDR3 is 14 amino acids long. The CDR3 DNA reads as TGTGCCAGCAGCGTTAGCTTTAGGGGAGATACGCAGTATTTT. Protein: CASSVSFRGDTQYF.

J is TRBJ2-1 and V is TRBV11-2; no clear D. CDR1 is SGHAT, CDR2 FQNNGV, per germline. The ends were cut back, 5 bases at V and 5 bases at J, with 22 bases in the middle. CDR3 length equals 17 residues. The DNA of the CDR3 is TGTGCCAGCAGCCCTACCAGCGTGAGAGAACTTAACAATGAGCAGTTCTTC. Amino acids: CASSPTSVRELNNEQFF.

The V and J genes are TRBV28 and TRBJ2-1; TRBD2 matches at 12 bases. Germline V gives CDR1 MDHEN, CDR2 SYDVKM. The V and J ends lost 6 bases and 3 bases, in that order; junction bases with no gene match: 9. The CDR3 loop spans 17 amino acids. In DNA form, the CDR3 reads TGTGCCAGCAGCCACCGACTAGCGGGAGTTGTCTACAATGAGCAGTTCTTC. Residues: CASSHRLAGVVYNEQFF.